The 3 T cell receptor beta chains below were found in one sample sequenced in a study of T-cell reconstitution after alpha-beta-depleted transplantation in children. Unique molecular identifiers were incorporated during preparation of the TCRbeta library. TCRdb used MiXCR to reprocess the PCR reads, holding one entry per CDR3 protein. The sample lists about 270,000 distinct CDR3 sequences, around 9.6% occurring once. Sequencing was performed on PBMCs from the stem cell graft donor, taken from the stem cell graft. Receptors were obtained from a human donor who donated a stem cell graft to a child with SCID.

This clonotype was recorded many times. V is TRBV10-2 and J is TRBJ1-1, with 9 bases matching TRBD1. Trimming took 6 bases from V and 8 from J; bases not matched to a gene: 4. The CDR3 has 12 residues. Germline CDR1 is WSHSY and CDR2 is SAAADI. The CDR3 region has the DNA TGCGCCAGCAGCGTGGGACAGGGCGAAGCTTTCTTT. Amino acid sequence: CASSVGQGEAFF.

This clonotype occurred a few times. The rearrangement joins TRBV11-2 to TRBJ2-7; D is undetermined. Trimming pared 2 bases from V and 0 bases from J, leaving 11 bases between. The CDR3 sequence is 15 residues long. The germline V gene encodes CDR1 SGHAT and CDR2 FQNNGV. CDR3 sequence reads: CASSLSPESSYEQYF. The CDR3 DNA reads as TGTGCCAGCAGCTTATCGCCCGAGAGCTCCTACGAGCAGTACTTC.

This clonotype was seen ten or more times. The chain links TRBV9 to TRBJ1-6; TRBD1 aligns across 9 bases. Trimming at V came to 5 bases and at J to 10 bases, leaving 7 bases not matched to a gene. Germline V gene data show CDR1 as SGDLS and CDR2 as YYNGEE. The CDR3 contains 14 residues. This CDR3 is CASRGTGTSSPLHF. CDR3 nucleotides: TGTGCCAGCAGGGGGACAGGGACATCCTCACCCCTCCACTTT.